This TCR beta chain was recorded in a study of identical twins. TCRdb re-called the 5' RACE reads through MiXCR, storing one row per CDR3 protein. The sample includes 250,000 or so distinct CDR3 sequences, 6% to 8% of them seen just once. The germline gives CDR1 LGHDT, CDR2 YNNKEL (reference sequence). The V end was cut by 0 bases, the J end by 11 bases, with 11 bases between. The CDR3 has 13 amino acids. This clonotype was found a few times. This sample also belongs to another study, concerning yellow fever vaccine responses in identical twins.

J is TRBJ2-1 and V is TRBV3-1, with no clear D. The sequence was collected from a young woman in good health. Source material: CD8+ T cells sorted from blood. CDR3 protein: CASSQDWIRKQFF. The DNA of the CDR3 is TGTGCCAGCAGCCAAGATTGGATCAGAAAGCAGTTCTTC.